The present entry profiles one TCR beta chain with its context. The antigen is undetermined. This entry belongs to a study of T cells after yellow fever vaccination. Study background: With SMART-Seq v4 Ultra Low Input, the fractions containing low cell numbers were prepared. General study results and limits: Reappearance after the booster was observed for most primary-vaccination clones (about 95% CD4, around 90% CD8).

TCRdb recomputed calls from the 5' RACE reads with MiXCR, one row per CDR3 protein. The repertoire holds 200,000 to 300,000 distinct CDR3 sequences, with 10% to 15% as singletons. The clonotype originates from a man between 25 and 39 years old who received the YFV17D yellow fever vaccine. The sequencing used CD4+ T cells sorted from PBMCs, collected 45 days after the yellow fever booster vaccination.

CDR3 sequence (DNA): TGTGCCAGCAGCCCAGGGACTCCAGGGGTGAGGTACACTGAAGCTTTCTTT. This codes for CASSPGTPGVRYTEAFF. The chain is built from TRBV12-3 or TRBV12-4 and TRBJ1-1; the D gene is possibly TRBD1 (6 bases). The ends were cut back, 6 bases at V and 3 bases at J, with 23 bases in the middle. The CDR3 runs 17 residues.